These 25 T cell receptor beta chains were all obtained from the same sample, sequenced in a study of draining lymph node invasion in breast cancer. The CD4+ CD45RA- CD25- gate defined the sorted memory conventional CD4 T cells. TCRdb reprocessed the bulk RNA-seq reads with MiXCR, giving one entry per CDR3 protein. The repertoire has roughly 2,000 distinct CDR3 sequences, 85% of them found once; the top ten carry less than 2.5%. Input material: sorted memory CD4+ effector T cells from a lymph node. The receptors originated from a female donor with luminal breast cancer.

This sequence joins TRBV30 and TRBJ1-1; D is possibly TRBD1 (5 bases). V lost 2 bases and J 5 bases, leaving 9 bases between the germline ends. The CDR3 covers 12 residues. Germline loops: CDR1 GTSNPN, CDR2 SVGIG (reference sequence). The CDR3 spells CAWSQKGTEAFF. Here the CDR3 DNA reads TGTGCCTGGAGTCAAAAGGGGACTGAAGCTTTCTTT. Variable domain in full (rest from reference TRBV30 and TRBJ1-1): SQTIHQWPATLVQPVGSPLSLECTVEGTSNPNLYWYRQAAGRGLQLLFYSVGIGQISSEVPQNLSASRPQDRQFILSSKKLLLSDSGFYLCAWSQKGTEAFFGQGTRLTVV.

This rearrangement joins TRBV6-5 to TRBJ1-1, with TRBD1 matching over 7 bases. The CDR3 sequence is 15 residues long. With V trimmed by 3 bases and J by 4 bases, 8 bases remained unmatched. Looked up from germline, CDR1 is MNHEY and CDR2 is SVGAGI. The CDR3 loop is CASSYVRQGGTEAFF. The DNA for the CDR3 is TGTGCCAGCAGTTATGTTCGACAGGGTGGCACTGAAGCTTTCTTT.

J is TRBJ2-5 and V is TRBV11-2; tentative D call: TRBD1 (6 bases). The V gene lost 5 bases and the J gene lost 0 bases, with 13 bases spanning the gap. This CDR3 contains 15 residues. From germline, CDR1 is SGHAT and CDR2 FQNNGV. CDR3 in amino acids: CASSLQGWDQETQYF. The CDR3 DNA reads TGTGCCAGCAGCCTTCAGGGGTGGGACCAAGAGACCCAGTACTTC.

The rearrangement joins TRBV5-1 to TRBJ2-1, with 14 positions matching TRBD2. This CDR3 region has 15 residues. Germline trimming cut 4 bases from V and 10 bases from J; bases unmatched to any gene: 7. CDR1 SGHRS and CDR2 YFSETQ come from the germline V gene. The CDR3 region has the DNA TGCGCCAGCAGCCCGACTAGCGGGGGGGCCCGGGAGCAGTTCTTC. As protein: CASSPTSGGAREQFF.

The genes are TRBV3-1 and TRBJ2-3, with 10 bases matching TRBD1. The CDR3 extends over 18 amino acids. From germline, CDR1 is LGHDT and CDR2 YNNKEL (reference sequence). The junction had 10 bases not matched to a gene; V was cut back by 4 bases and J by 0 bases. The CDR3 DNA reads TGTGCCAGCAGCCCCGGGACAGGGGAATCTACTAGCACAGATACGCAGTATTTT. This encodes CASSPGTGESTSTDTQYF.

The chain combines TRBV5-4 with TRBJ1-6; D is unresolved. This CDR3 has 12 residues. V lost 2 bases and J lost 7, with 4 bases in between. The V gene's germline CDR1 is SGHNT and CDR2 YYREEE (reference sequence). The CDR3 loop reads CASSFPNSPLHF. The CDR3 nucleotides are TGTGCCAGCAGCTTCCCGAATTCACCCCTCCACTTT.

This chain links TRBV10-3 with TRBJ1-1; no clear D. CDR1 is ENHRY and CDR2 is SYGVKD in the germline V gene. Trimming stripped 2 bases from V and 1 base from J, with 8 bases between. The CDR3 covers 14 residues. CDR3 DNA: TGTGCCATCAGTGAGGGTAATCCGAACACTGAAGCTTTCTTT. This translates into CAISEGNPNTEAFF.

This chain joins TRBV6-1 and TRBJ2-2; D gene unclear. The CDR3 has 14 residues. Germline V gene data show CDR1 as MNHNS and CDR2 as SASEGT. Deletions cut 5 bases from V and 5 bases from J, with 12 bases between. The CDR3 region has the DNA TGTGCCAGCAGTCTGTTCACTGATACCGGGGAGCTGTTTTTT. It encodes CASSLFTDTGELFF.

The chain combines TRBV7-3 with TRBJ2-5, with D hard to call. The CDR3 has 13 residues. The V gene lost 0 bases and the J gene lost 4 bases, with 6 bases spanning the gap. Germline-derived CDR1 and CDR2 are SGHTA and FQGTGA. The CDR3 loop is CASSLTIRETQYF. As DNA, the CDR3 is TGTGCCAGCAGCTTAACGATACGAGAGACCCAGTACTTC.

The V gene is TRBV29-1, the J gene TRBJ2-4; TRBD1 matches at 8 bases. Germline V CDR1 and CDR2: SQVTM, ANQGSEA. V gave up 4 bases and J gave up 7 bases; unmatched junction bases: 3. The CDR3 loop spans 12 amino acids. The CDR3 nucleotides are TGCAGCGTTGCGACAGGGGAGAACATTCAGTACTTC. Translated, it gives CSVATGENIQYF.

The chain links TRBV6-5 to TRBJ1-2, with 7 bases identical to TRBD1. Germline V lookup: CDR1 MNHEY, CDR2 SVGAGI. Germline trimming cut 2 bases from V and 8 bases from J; bases unmatched to any gene: 11. The CDR3 extends over 15 amino acids. This CDR3 reads CASSYAGQPERGYTF. DNA of the CDR3: TGTGCCAGCAGTTACGCGGGACAGCCCGAGAGGGGCTACACCTTC.

V usage is TRBV28 and J usage is TRBJ1-2, with 9 nucleotides matching TRBD1. The V gene's germline CDR1 is MDHEN and CDR2 SYDVKM. V shed 5 bases and J 4 bases; nucleotides not matched to a gene: 11. CDR3 length equals 16 residues. CDR3 nucleotide sequence: TGTGCCAGCAGTCCCTGGGGGACAGGGATTACCTATGGCTACACCTTC. Protein sequence: CASSPWGTGITYGYTF.

V gene TRBV12-3 or TRBV12-4 combines with J gene TRBJ1-2; 12 bases match TRBD1. Trimming removed 5 bases from V and 8 bases from J; junction bases left unmatched: 3. CDR3 length equals 13 residues. In DNA, the CDR3 is TGTGCCAGCAGTCCGGGACAGGGGGCCGGCTACACCTTC. As protein: CASSPGQGAGYTF.

V and J are TRBV20-1 and TRBJ1-6; no reliable D call. Germline lookup yields CDR1 DFQATT and CDR2 SNEGSKA (reference sequence). V was pared by 0 bases and J by 7 bases, with 7 bases between. The length of the CDR3 is 13 residues. The CDR3 loop is CSARDLRNSPLHF. The CDR3 DNA is TGCAGTGCTAGAGATCTTAGGAATTCACCCCTCCACTTT.

This CDR3 reads CASSAAGQRYGYTF. The CDR3 coding sequence is TGTGCCAGCAGCGCCGCGGGACAACGCTATGGCTACACCTTC. The rearrangement links TRBV9 to TRBJ1-2; the D gene is possibly TRBD1 (6 bases). The CDR3 sequence is 14 residues long. Germline CDR1 and CDR2: SGDLS and YYNGEE. V was trimmed by 3 bases and J by 4 bases, leaving 13 bases between them.

As for this clonotype: One end of the junction varies from germline; a read error may be responsible. V usage is TRBV3-1 and J usage is TRBJ2-5; 10 nucleotides match TRBD2. CDR1 is LGHDT and CDR2 is YNNKEL in the germline V gene (reference sequence). The CDR3 sequence is 15 residues long. In nucleotides, the CDR3 is TGTGCCAGCAACCGCCGGACTAGCGGTGGCGAGACACAGTACTTC. It yields the protein CASNRRTSGGETQYF.

The chain employs TRBV6-2 or TRBV6-3 and TRBJ1-1; D is possibly TRBD1 (5 bases). V shed 5 bases and J shed 1 base, with 14 bases lying between them. Per germline, CDR1 MNHEY and CDR2 SVGEGT. CDR3 length: 15 amino acids. CDR3 protein: CASSKQGAANTEAFF. CDR3 nucleotide sequence: TGTGCCAGCAGTAAGCAAGGGGCTGCGAACACTGAAGCTTTCTTT.

The sample holds a few counts of this clonotype. This chain connects TRBV5-6 to TRBJ1-1, with unresolved D. Germline lookup yields CDR1 SGHDT and CDR2 YYEEEE. The germline V and J ends were trimmed by 4 bases and 8 bases, with 12 bases remaining between them. The CDR3 length is 12 residues. Written as DNA, the CDR3 is TGTGCCAGCAGCCTGGGTGACGCAGAAGCTTTCTTT. Amino acid sequence: CASSLGDAEAFF.

This chain uses TRBV11-2 with TRBJ2-2, with D possibly matching TRBD2 (5 bases). This CDR3 region has 17 residues. Germline V gives CDR1 SGHAT, CDR2 FQNNGV. V lost 1 base, J lost 0 bases, and 12 bases lay in between. CDR3 DNA: TGTGCCAGCAGCTTAGGGGCGGGCCCCTCGAACACCGGGGAGCTGTTTTTT. Its translation: CASSLGAGPSNTGELFF. Complete variable domain (other parts from reference TRBV11-2 and TRBJ2-2): EAGVAQSPRYKIIEKRQSVAFWCNPISGHATLYWYQQILGQGPKLLIQFQNNGVVDDSQLPKDRFSAERLKGVDSTLKIQPAKLEDSAVYLCASSLGAGPSNTGELFFGEGSRLTVL.

In this sample, this clonotype turned up once. This chain connects TRBV2 to TRBJ1-2; D uncertain. CDR1 is SNHLY and CDR2 is FYNNEI in the germline V gene. This CDR3 contains 12 residues. V lost 7 bases and J lost 6, with 12 bases in between. The CDR3 here is CASTVSDDGYTF. In DNA form, the CDR3 reads TGTGCCAGCACGGTTTCTGATGATGGCTACACCTTC.

The rearrangement links TRBV6-6 to TRBJ1-3; perhaps TRBD1 as D (5 bases). V was cut by 7 bases and J by 2 bases, with 9 bases left in between. Per the germline V gene, CDR1 is MNHNY and CDR2 is SVGAGI (reference sequence). The length of the CDR3 is 13 residues. The CDR3 nucleotides read TGTGCCAGCATCGCAGGGACTGGAAACACCATATATTTT. Encoded protein: CASIAGTGNTIYF.

The chain links TRBV20-1 to TRBJ2-1, with D possibly being TRBD1 (5 bases). Looked up from germline, CDR1 is DFQATT and CDR2 is SNEGSKA (reference sequence). Trimming took off 6 bases at V and 10 bases at J, with 19 bases between the two ends. CDR3 length equals 13 residues. CDR3 loop: CSAPRQGGGEQFF. In nucleotides, the CDR3 is TGCAGTGCCCCGAGGCAGGGTGGCGGCGAGCAGTTCTTC.

The chain has TRBV28 and TRBJ2-2, with 8 bases aligning to TRBD2. Unmatched junction bases numbered 10, after V lost 5 bases and J lost 5 bases. The germline V gene encodes CDR1 MDHEN and CDR2 SYDVKM. The CDR3 is 16 amino acids. The CDR3 DNA sequence: TGTGCCAGCAGTCCGGGAGGGGCGGTGGGGACCGGGGAGCTGTTTTTT. This sequence encodes CASSPGGAVGTGELFF.

V is TRBV5-4 and J is TRBJ1-1; D unresolved. V was pared by 2 bases and J by 1 base, with 9 bases between. This CDR3 has 14 residues. Germline V gives CDR1 SGHNT, CDR2 YYREEE (reference sequence). The CDR3 sequence is CASSFGRANTEAFF. DNA of the CDR3: TGTGCCAGCAGCTTCGGTCGGGCGAACACTGAAGCTTTCTTT.

The CDR3 nucleotides read TGTGCCAGTAGTATCGGACAGGCTGAGCAGTTCTTC. Translating gives CASSIGQAEQFF. The chain recombines TRBV19 with TRBJ2-1, with 7 bases that match TRBD1. CDR3 size: 12 residues. Germline lookup yields CDR1 LNHDA and CDR2 SQIVND (reference sequence). J was trimmed by 9 bases and V by 3 bases; bases with no gene match: 2.